This TCR beta chain comes out of a study of spatial heterogeneity in lung cancer. Study as a whole: For the average unique TCR and UMI combination, more than ten occurrences appeared in raw reads.

In its sample, this clonotype is medium-sized (0.01 to 0.1%). In TCRdb, the 5' RACE reads were re-called with MiXCR into one record per CDR3 protein. Altogether 4,000 or so distinct CDR3 sequences are present, around a fifth being singletons, with the ten largest covering roughly 24%. V was trimmed by 6 bases and J by 7 bases, leaving 11 bases between them. The CDR3 contains 12 residues. The time point: sample taken at primary tumor resection. The sequenced material consisted of unsorted whole RNA from tumor, nontumor lung or frozen PBMC. The rearrangement uses TRBV12-3 or TRBV12-4 and TRBJ2-3; no clear D gene. The TCR comes from a female donor with early-stage non-small cell lung cancer. Sequenced material: normal lung tissue next to the tumor, taken at surgery. The chain's CDR3 is CASSQTTHTQYF. CDR3 DNA: TGTGCCAGCAGCCAGACGACCCATACGCAGTATTTT.